This passage covers 7 T cell receptor beta chains from one sample sequenced in a study of shared clonotypes between healthy human individuals. TCRdb's table, derived via immunoSEQ multiplex PCR, lists solely in-frame clones and lacks some. Of roughly 1,500,000 clones listed, approximately 98.5% are singletons. Sequenced: naive CD4+ T cells sorted from blood. Subset specified: CD45RA+ positively selected. These receptors all stem from a man aged 25-40 years in good health.

The rearrangement uses TRBV15 and TRBJ1-1, with D tentatively TRBD1 (5 bases). The CDR3 runs to 15 residues. V was trimmed by 0 bases and J by 6 bases, leaving 14 bases between them. The V gene's germline CDR1 is LNHNV and CDR2 YYDKDF (reference sequence). The CDR3 DNA reads TGTGCCACCAGCAGAGATCCTCTGGCGGGGGCTGAAGCTTTCTTT. Translation: CATSRDPLAGAEAFF.

The chain employs TRBV7-9 and TRBJ2-7; 8 bases align to TRBD1. This CDR3 region has 14 residues. The germline gives CDR1 SEHNR, CDR2 FQNEAQ (reference sequence). The ends lost 5 bases at V and 2 bases at J; junction bases unmatched: 5. This CDR3 is CASSTGQGPYEQYF. The CDR3 DNA is TGTGCCAGCAGCACCGGACAGGGCCCCTACGAGCAGTACTTC.

The genes are TRBV7-2 and TRBJ1-2; the match to TRBD1 covers 9 bases. Trimming removed 6 bases from V and 5 bases from J; junction bases left unmatched: 10. Germline V gene lookup returns CDR1 SGHTA and CDR2 FQGNSA. The CDR3 extends over 15 amino acids. Here the CDR3 reads CASSRPGQGRYGYTF. The CDR3 region has the DNA TGTGCCAGCAGTCGACCAGGACAGGGGAGGTATGGCTACACCTTC.

The rearrangement links TRBV19 to TRBJ2-5; a possible D gene is TRBD1 (6 bases). The V gene's germline CDR1 is LNHDA and CDR2 SQIVND (reference sequence). Trimming stripped 6 bases from V and 9 bases from J, with 17 bases between. CDR3 length: 13 residues. Written as DNA, the CDR3 is TGTGCCAGTAGCAACAGGGTCCCCCCTGCCCAGTACTTC. Its protein is CASSNRVPPAQYF.

The rearrangement links TRBV2 to TRBJ2-5; the D gene could be TRBD1 or TRBD2 (5 bases each). The CDR3 has 16 residues. Trimming took 4 bases from V and 0 from J, leaving 15 bases between them. The germline gives CDR1 SNHLY, CDR2 FYNNEI. CDR3 in amino acids: CASSVPALGDQETQYF. As DNA, the CDR3 is TGTGCCAGCAGTGTCCCGGCTCTGGGGGACCAAGAGACCCAGTACTTC.

This chain connects TRBV27 to TRBJ2-7, with 7 bases fitting TRBD1. CDR3 size: 16 residues. Trimming cost V 6 bases and J 3 bases; bases outside gene matches: 14. CDR1 is MNHEY, CDR2 SMNVEV, per germline (reference sequence). CDR3 region: CASRRRGPSLFYEQYF. DNA of the CDR3: TGTGCCAGCAGGCGAAGGGGGCCCTCCCTATTCTACGAGCAGTACTTC.

The rearrangement joins TRBV10-3 to TRBJ1-5; D might be TRBD1 (6 bases). Trimming stripped 5 bases from V and 4 bases from J, with 12 bases between. The CDR3 is 14 residues long. The germline V gene has CDR1 ENHRY and CDR2 SYGVKD. In DNA, the CDR3 is TGTGCCATCAGTCACAGGGAAGGGAATCAGCCCCAGCATTTT. Protein sequence: CAISHREGNQPQHF.